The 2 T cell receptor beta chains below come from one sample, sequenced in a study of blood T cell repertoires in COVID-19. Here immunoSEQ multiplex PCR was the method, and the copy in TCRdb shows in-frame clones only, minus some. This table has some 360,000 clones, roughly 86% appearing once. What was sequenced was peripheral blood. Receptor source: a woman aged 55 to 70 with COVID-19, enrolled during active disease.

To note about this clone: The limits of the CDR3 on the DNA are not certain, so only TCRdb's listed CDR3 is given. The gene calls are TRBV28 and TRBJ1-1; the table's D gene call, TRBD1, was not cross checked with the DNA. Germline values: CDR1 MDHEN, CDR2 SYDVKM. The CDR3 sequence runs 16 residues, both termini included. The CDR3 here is CASSLFLLQGHTEAFF.

The CDR3 nucleotides read TGTGCCAGCAGGCCGGACAGGGGGGTGAGCACAGATACGCAGTATTTT. Its protein is CASRPDRGVSTDTQYF. The rearrangement uses TRBV2 and TRBJ2-3, with TRBD1 matching over 10 bases. The CDR3 is 16 amino acids. Germline CDR1 reads SNHLY; CDR2 reads FYNNEI. With V trimmed by 6 bases and J by 0 bases, 6 bases remained unmatched.